The sequence of this TCR beta chain was determined in a study of PD-1 blockade in classical Hodgkin lymphoma (TCRdb year 2020). Study-level background: Nivolumab dosing was 3 mg/kg intravenously every 2 weeks, continuing until either disease progression or unacceptable toxicity. The study used TCR beta sequencing and CyTOF to define a peripheral blood immune signature of response to PD-1 blockade in classical Hodgkin lymphoma.

The Qiagen DNeasy kit was used to extract genomic DNA both from unsorted PBMCs and from the negatively selected CD4+ and CD8+ fractions. Amplification of TCR beta CDR3 regions was done by immunoSEQ multiplex PCR with primers that anneal to V and J segments. A synthetic immune receptor repertoire was used to minimize amplification bias, and remaining bias was computationally removed after sequencing. For the original study's pipeline: Repertoire diversity was quantified as the Shannon entropy index using custom Python scripts. Unsorted, CD4+ and CD8+ repertoires were examined separately, except in combined analyses, for which CD4+ and CD8+ sequences were merged in silico. A clone counted as expanded when the clone's frequency after treatment rose at least 2-fold relative to C1D1, and clones undetected at baseline were given a pseudocount of 0.5. Singleton clones were defined as clones with 0 or 1 copy at C1D1, and non-singleton clones were defined as clones with 2 or more copies. Clones expanded in unsorted samples were annotated as CD4+, CD8+ or unknown by matching protein sequences in sorted samples from the same patient. Wilcoxon tests were applied to paired samples to test diversity changes from C1D1 to C4D1. This is the immuneACCESS table as TCRdb keeps it, with only in-frame sequences that have V and J called. A part of the clones is gone; compared with another copy, unresolved V genes explain less than half, and the rest is unexplained. The DNA was the basis for D and trimming; V, J and clone size are from that table. The sample has about 50,000 clones on record, approximately 70% of them singletons. Roughly 9.6% of the sample goes to the ten largest clones.

Read against the paper, the sample's time point label means: cycle 1 day 1 (C1D1), immediately before nivolumab initiation. All trial patients had relapsed after autologous stem cell transplantation, with cohorts A, B and C differing in prior brentuximab vedotin exposure. The trial cohort included 45 to 65 patients with relapsed/refractory classical Hodgkin lymphoma, and each patient had a best overall response of complete response, partial response or progressive disease. Single-agent nivolumab was administered to trial patients in the multi-cohort phase II CheckMate 205 trial. An independent review committee assessed best overall response using the 2007 International Working Group response criteria. PBMCs from the trial were collected at three points: immediately before nivolumab initiation (C1D1), and during therapy at cycle 2 day 1 and cycle 4 day 1. After peripheral blood was drawn into 8 mL Vacutainer Cell Preparation Tubes, PBMCs were isolated by centrifugation and then cryopreserved.

Study-wide findings and limitations: Baseline TCR diversity was reported to be lower in newly diagnosed patients than in healthy donors, and even lower in relapsed/refractory patients. The study covered only a single clinical trial cohort, and the causes of the repertoire differences, possibly disease activity or prior therapy, were still not defined. Baseline diversity similar to that of newly diagnosed patients was observed in trial patients achieving complete response, whereas significantly lower diversity was observed in partial responders and progressors. CD4+ but not CD8+ TCR diversity rose significantly by C4D1 (p=0.0027 vs p=0.16), most apparent in complete responders (p=0.02). Lower diversity was seen in patients whose nivolumab began less than 1 year after ASCT, and these patients were left out of later analyses so that immune reconstitution would not confound the results.

A note on this clone: Its target antigen remains unknown. Per-nucleotide qualities are absent, and no much larger clonotype sits a single base away.

Per the germline V gene (reference sequence), SEHNR is the CDR1 and FQNEAQ is the CDR2. The CDR3 measures 12 amino acids from cysteine to phenylalanine. This entry keeps only the CDR3 DNA: 36 bases, framed from base 1. V has 5 bases trimmed and J has 6 bases trimmed; junction bases matching no gene number 3. The starting material was peripheral blood mononuclear cells (PBMCs), obtained at baseline. This sequence was found in a human donor with classical Hodgkin lymphoma. Recombination connected TRBV7-9 to TRBJ1-2; TRBD1 matches 7 bases in the middle. In nucleotides, the sequence is TGTGCCAGCAGCCGGGACAGCCATGGCTACACCTTC. Translated, this is CASSRDSHGYTF.